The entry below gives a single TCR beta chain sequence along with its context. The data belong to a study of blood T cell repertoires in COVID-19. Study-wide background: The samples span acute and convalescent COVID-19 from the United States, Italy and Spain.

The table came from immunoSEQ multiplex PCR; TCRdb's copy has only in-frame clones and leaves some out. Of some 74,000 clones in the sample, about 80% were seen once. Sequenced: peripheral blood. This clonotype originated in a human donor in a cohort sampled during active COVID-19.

CDR3 sequence reads: CASSEAIAGAGLRSNQPQHF. CDR3 DNA sequence: TGTGCCAGCAGTGAAGCGATTGCAGGGGCCGGATTGAGAAGCAATCAGCCCCAGCATTTT. The chain has TRBV6-1 and TRBJ1-5; D is possibly TRBD1 (6 bases). Trimming stripped 0 bases from V and 1 base from J, with 22 bases between. The CDR3 spans 20 residues. The germline V gene has CDR1 MNHNS and CDR2 SASEGT.